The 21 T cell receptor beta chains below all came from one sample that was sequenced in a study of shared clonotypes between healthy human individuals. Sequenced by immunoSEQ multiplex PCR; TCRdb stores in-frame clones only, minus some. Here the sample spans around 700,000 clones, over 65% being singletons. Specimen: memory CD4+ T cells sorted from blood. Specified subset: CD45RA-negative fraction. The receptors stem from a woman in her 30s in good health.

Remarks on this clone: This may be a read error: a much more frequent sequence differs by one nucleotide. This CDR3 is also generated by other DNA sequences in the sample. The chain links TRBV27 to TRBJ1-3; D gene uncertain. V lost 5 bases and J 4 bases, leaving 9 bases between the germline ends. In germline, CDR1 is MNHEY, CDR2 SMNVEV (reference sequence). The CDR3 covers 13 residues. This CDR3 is CASSPSGGNTIYF. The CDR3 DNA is TGTGCCAGCAGTCCCTCGGGAGGAAACACCATATATTTT.

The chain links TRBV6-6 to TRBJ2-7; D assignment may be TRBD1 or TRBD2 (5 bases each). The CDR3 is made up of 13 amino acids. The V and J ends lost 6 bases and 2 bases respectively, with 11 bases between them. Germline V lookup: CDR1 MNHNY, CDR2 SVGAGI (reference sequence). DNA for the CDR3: TGTGCCAGCAGGATCTCGGGGCCCTACGAGCAGTACTTC. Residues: CASRISGPYEQYF.

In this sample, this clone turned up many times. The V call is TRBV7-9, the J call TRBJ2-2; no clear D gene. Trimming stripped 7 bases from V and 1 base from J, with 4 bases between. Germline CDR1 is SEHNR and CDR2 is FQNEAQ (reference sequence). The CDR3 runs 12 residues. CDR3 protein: CASTGNTGELFF. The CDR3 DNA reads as TGTGCCAGCACAGGGAACACCGGGGAGCTGTTTTTT.

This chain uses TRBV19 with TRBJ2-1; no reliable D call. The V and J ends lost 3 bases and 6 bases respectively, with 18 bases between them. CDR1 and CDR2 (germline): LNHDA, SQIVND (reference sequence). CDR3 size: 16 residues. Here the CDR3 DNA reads TGTGCCAGTAGTATTCAACTGGCCACAGTTGGCAATGAGCAGTTCTTC. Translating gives CASSIQLATVGNEQFF.

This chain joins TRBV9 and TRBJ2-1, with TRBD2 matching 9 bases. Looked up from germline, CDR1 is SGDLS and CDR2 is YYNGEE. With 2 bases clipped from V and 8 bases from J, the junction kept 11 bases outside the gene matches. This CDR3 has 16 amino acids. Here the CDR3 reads CASSVGLAAERHEQFF. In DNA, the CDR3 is TGTGCCAGCAGCGTGGGACTAGCAGCGGAGAGGCATGAGCAGTTCTTC. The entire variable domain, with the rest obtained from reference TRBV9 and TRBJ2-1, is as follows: DSGVTQTPKHLITATGQRVTLRCSPRSGDLSVYWYQQSLDQGLQFLIQYYNGEERAKGNILERFSAQQFPDLHSELNLSSLELGDSALYFCASSVGLAAERHEQFFGPGTRLTVL.

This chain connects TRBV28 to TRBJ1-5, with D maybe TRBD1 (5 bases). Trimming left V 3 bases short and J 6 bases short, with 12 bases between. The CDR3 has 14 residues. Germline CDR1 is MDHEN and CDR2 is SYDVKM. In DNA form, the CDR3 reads TGTGCCAGCAGTTTCAGGGTGGGTTTTCAGCCCCAGCATTTT. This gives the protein CASSFRVGFQPQHF. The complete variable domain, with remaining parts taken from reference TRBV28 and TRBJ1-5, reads DVKVTQSSRYLVKRTGEKVFLECVQDMDHENMFWYRQDPGLGLRLIYFSYDVKMKEKGDIPEGYSVSREKKERFSLILESASTNQTSMYLCASSFRVGFQPQHFGDGTRLSIL.

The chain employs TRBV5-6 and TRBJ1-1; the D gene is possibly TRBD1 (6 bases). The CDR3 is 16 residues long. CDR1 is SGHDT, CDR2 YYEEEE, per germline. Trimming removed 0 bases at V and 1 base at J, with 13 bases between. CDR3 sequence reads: CASSLAGEHRNTEAFF. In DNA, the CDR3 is TGTGCCAGCAGCTTGGCAGGGGAACACCGGAACACTGAAGCTTTCTTT. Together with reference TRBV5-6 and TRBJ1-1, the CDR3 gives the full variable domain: DAGVTQSPTHLIKTRGQQVTLRCSPKSGHDTVSWYQQALGQGPQFIFQYYEEEERQRGNFPDRFSGHQFPNYSSELNVNALLLGDSALYLCASSLAGEHRNTEAFFGQGTRLTVV.

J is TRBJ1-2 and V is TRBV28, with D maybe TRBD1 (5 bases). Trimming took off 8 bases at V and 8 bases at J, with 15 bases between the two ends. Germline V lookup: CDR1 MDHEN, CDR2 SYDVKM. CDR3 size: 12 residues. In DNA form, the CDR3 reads TGTGCCAGCCACCAGGGCTCTTGGGGCTACACCTTC. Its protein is CASHQGSWGYTF.

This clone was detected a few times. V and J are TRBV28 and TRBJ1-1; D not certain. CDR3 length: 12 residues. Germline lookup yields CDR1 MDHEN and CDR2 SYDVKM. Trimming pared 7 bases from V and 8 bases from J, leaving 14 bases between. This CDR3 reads CASIREPLEAFF. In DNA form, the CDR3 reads TGTGCCAGCATTAGAGAACCTCTAGAAGCTTTCTTT.

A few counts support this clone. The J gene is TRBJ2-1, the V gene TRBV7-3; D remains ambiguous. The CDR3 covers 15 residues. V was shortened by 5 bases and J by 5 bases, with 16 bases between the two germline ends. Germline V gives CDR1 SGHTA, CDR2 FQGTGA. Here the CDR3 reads CASSPTGGSDNEQFF. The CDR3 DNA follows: TGTGCCAGCAGCCCCACCGGCGGCAGCGACAATGAGCAGTTCTTC.

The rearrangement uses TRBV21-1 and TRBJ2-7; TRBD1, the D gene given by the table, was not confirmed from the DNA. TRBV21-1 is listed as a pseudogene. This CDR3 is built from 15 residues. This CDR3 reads CASSLDRRPFGEQYF. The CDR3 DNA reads TGTGCCAGCAGCCTAGACAGGCGTCCTTTCGGCGAGCAGTACTTC.

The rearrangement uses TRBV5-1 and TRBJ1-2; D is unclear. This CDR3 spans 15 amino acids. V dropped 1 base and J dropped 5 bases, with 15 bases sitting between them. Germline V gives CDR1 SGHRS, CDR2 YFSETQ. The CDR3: CASSLNSYQIYGYTF. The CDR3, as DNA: TGCGCCAGCAGCTTGAACAGCTACCAAATTTATGGCTACACCTTC.

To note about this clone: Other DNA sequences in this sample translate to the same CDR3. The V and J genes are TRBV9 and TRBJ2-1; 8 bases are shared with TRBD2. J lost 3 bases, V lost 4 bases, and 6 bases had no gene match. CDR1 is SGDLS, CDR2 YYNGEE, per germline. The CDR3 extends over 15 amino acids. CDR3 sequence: CASSPLAGSYNEQFF. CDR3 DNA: TGTGCCAGCAGCCCTCTAGCGGGTAGCTACAATGAGCAGTTCTTC.

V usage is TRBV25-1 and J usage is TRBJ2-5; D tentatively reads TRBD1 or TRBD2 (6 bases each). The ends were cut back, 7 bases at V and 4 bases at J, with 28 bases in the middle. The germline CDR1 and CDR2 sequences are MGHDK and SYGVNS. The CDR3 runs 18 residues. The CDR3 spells CASTPPGGGTLGVETQYF. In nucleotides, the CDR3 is TGTGCCAGCACCCCCCCTGGGGGCGGGACCCTTGGGGTAGAGACCCAGTACTTC.

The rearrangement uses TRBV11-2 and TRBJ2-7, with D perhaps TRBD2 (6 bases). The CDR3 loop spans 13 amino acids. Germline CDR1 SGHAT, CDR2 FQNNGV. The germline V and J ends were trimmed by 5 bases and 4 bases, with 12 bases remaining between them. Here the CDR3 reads CASSRGMGYEQYF. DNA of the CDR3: TGTGCCAGCAGCCGCGGGATGGGTTACGAGCAGTACTTC.

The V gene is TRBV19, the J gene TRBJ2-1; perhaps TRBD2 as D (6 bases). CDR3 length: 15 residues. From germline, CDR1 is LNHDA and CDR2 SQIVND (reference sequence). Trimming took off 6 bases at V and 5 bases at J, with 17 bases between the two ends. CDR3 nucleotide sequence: TGTGCCAGTAGGCCCCGCGGGGATACTAACAATGAGCAGTTCTTC. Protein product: CASRPRGDTNNEQFF.

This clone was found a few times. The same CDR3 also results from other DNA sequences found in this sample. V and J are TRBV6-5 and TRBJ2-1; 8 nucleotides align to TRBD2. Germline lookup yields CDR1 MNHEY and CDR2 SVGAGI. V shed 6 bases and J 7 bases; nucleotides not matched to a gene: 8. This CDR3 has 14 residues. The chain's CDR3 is CASSAGTSRNEQFF. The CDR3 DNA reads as TGTGCCAGCAGCGCCGGGACTAGTAGGAATGAGCAGTTCTTC.

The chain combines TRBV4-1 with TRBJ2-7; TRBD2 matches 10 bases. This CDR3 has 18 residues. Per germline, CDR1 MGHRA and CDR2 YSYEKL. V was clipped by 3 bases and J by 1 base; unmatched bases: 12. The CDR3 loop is CASSHPIVRSGRSYEQYF. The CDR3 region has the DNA TGCGCCAGCAGCCACCCTATTGTGCGTAGCGGGAGGTCCTACGAGCAGTACTTC.

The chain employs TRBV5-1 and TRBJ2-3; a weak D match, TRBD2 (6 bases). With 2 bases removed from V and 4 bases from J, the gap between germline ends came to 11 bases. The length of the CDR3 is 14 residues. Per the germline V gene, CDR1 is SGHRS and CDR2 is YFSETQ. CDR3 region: CASSLTSIADTQYF. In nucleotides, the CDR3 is TGCGCCAGCAGCTTAACTAGCATCGCAGATACGCAGTATTTT.

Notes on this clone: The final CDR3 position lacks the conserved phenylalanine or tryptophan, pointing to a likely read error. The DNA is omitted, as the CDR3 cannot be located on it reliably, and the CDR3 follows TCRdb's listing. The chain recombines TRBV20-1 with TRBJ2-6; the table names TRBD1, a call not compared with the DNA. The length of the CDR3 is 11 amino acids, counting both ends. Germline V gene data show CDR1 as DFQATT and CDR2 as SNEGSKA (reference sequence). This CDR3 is CSARDPLPPQS.

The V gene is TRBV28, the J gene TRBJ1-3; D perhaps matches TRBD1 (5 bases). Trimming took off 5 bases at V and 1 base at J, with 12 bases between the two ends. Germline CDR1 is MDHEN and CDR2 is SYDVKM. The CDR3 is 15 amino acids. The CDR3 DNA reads TGTGCCAGCAGTCCGCAACAGGTGTCTGGAAACACCATATATTTT. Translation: CASSPQQVSGNTIYF.